This TCR beta chain is drawn from a study of T cells after yellow fever vaccination. Study-level points and caveats: Researchers noted that a small share of clonotypes showed up in both CD4 and CD8 compartments. It was the secondary response that reached its peak faster, day 5 versus 15, but it was weaker. Abundant clonotypes from the bulk population could get into FACS-sorted repertoires as contaminants.

TCRdb re-derived calls from the 5' RACE reads in MiXCR, one entry per CDR3 protein. The data hold some 340,000 distinct CDR3 sequences, with approximately 11% observed a single time. Germline CDR1 is KGHSH and CDR2 is LQKENI. Trimming took 4 bases from V and 3 from J, leaving 10 bases between them. The CDR3 runs to 14 residues. This clonotype was seen more than once but under ten times. Antigen unknown. The V gene is TRBV18, the J gene TRBJ1-5; D is undetermined. Sequencing was performed on CD4+ T cells sorted from PBMCs, taken 45 days after the yellow fever booster vaccination. This clonotype originated in a man aged 18 to 30 who received the YFV17D yellow fever vaccine. The CDR3 DNA reads as TGTGCCAGCTCACTTGACGGTCCCAATCAGCCCCAGCATTTT. It encodes CASSLDGPNQPQHF.